This T cell receptor beta chain was sequenced for a study of T cells in tuberculosis. Background on the study: CD1B tetramers identified T cells specific for mycobacterial lipid GMM.

V was clipped by 1 base and J by 4 bases, with 14 bases between them. Germline lookup yields CDR1 LNHDA and CDR2 SQIVND (reference sequence). CDR3 length: 15 residues. Sequencing was performed with immunoSEQ multiplex PCR; in TCRdb, only in-frame clones are kept and a portion is missing. This sample yields around 60,000 clones, of which around 81% are seen a single time; roughly 13% belongs to the top ten. Cells were sorted from thawed PBMC rested overnight and stained with GMM-loaded CD1B tetramer, viability dye and anti-CD3. C32 glucose monomycolate from Rhodococcus equi was loaded onto the CD1B tetramers. CD14-expressing monocytes were removed from PBMC before cryopreservation and sorting. Approximately 100,000 tetramer-negative cells were sorted from each donor.

Sequencing was done on a sample of CD1b-GMM tetramer-negative cells sorted from PBMCs. This sequence joins TRBV19 and TRBJ2-7; tentatively, D is TRBD2 (6 bases). The source of this sequence is an adult woman with latent tuberculosis. CDR3 bases: TGTGCCAGTAGTATAGCGGGGACTGGAGCTTACGAGCAGTACTTC. Translated, it gives CASSIAGTGAYEQYF. The full variable domain, its missing parts supplied by reference TRBV19 and TRBJ2-7, is DGGITQSPKYLFRKEGQNVTLSCEQNLNHDAMYWYRQDPGQGLRLIYYSQIVNDFQKGDIAEGYSVSREKKESFPLTVTSAQKNPTAFYLCASSIAGTGAYEQYFGPGTRLTVT.